This entry lists 15 T cell receptor beta chains sequenced from one sample in a study of cytomegalovirus exposure and HLA in healthy donors. PCR involved 60 Vbeta and 13 Jbeta primers. Data came from immunoSEQ multiplex PCR; TCRdb stores just in-frame clones and leaves some out. In the table there are 120,000 to 150,000 clones, over 70% of which are singletons. Sequenced material: PBMCs. These receptors were collected from a male donor in good health and CMV-seronegative.

In nucleotides, the CDR3 is TGTGCCAGCAGTTCGGGGAGAGGGGAAAAACTGTTTTTT. Translating gives CASSSGRGEKLFF. V gene TRBV28 combines with J gene TRBJ1-4; unclear D gene. Germline lookup yields CDR1 MDHEN and CDR2 SYDVKM. Trimming took 4 bases from V and 8 from J, leaving 11 bases between them. The CDR3 spans 13 residues.

Here the CDR3 reads CASSSPGAGVHPPTDTQYF. The CDR3 DNA reads TGTGCCAGCAGCTCCCCCGGGGCAGGGGTACATCCCCCCACAGATACGCAGTATTTT. The rearrangement joins TRBV7-9 to TRBJ2-3, with a tentative D call TRBD1 (6 bases). The CDR3 runs 19 residues. The germline gives CDR1 SEHNR, CDR2 FQNEAQ (reference sequence). The V and J ends lost 4 bases and 2 bases respectively, with 25 bases between them. Full variable domain (missing parts from reference TRBV7-9 and TRBJ2-3): DTGVSQNPRHKITKRGQNVTFRCDPISEHNRLYWYRQTLGQGPEFLTYFQNEAQLEKSRLLSDRFSAERPKGSFSTLEIQRTEQGDSAMYLCASSSPGAGVHPPTDTQYFGPGTRLTVL.

This clone has only a few counts. This chain joins TRBV6-5 and TRBJ2-1; weak D call: TRBD1 (5 bases). Trimming took 8 bases from V and 5 from J, leaving 13 bases between them. The CDR3 totals 13 residues. The germline CDR1 and CDR2 sequences are MNHEY and SVGAGI. CDR3 loop: CASGSAGNNEQFF. The CDR3 DNA sequence: TGTGCCAGCGGGTCCGCAGGGAACAATGAGCAGTTCTTC.

In its sample, this clone was seen a few times. The rearrangement links TRBV29-1 to TRBJ2-3, with D hard to call. This CDR3 has 14 residues. The germline gives CDR1 SQVTM, CDR2 ANQGSEA. Trimming cost V 1 base and J 1 base, with 9 bases left between them. CDR3 region: CSVEGPIGTDTQYF. CDR3 DNA: TGCAGCGTTGAAGGGCCGATTGGCACAGATACGCAGTATTTT.

This clone was seen only once. This sequence joins TRBV7-2 and TRBJ1-2, with TRBD1 identical over 7 bases. V gave up 5 bases and J gave up 4 bases; unmatched junction bases: 4. The CDR3 extends over 13 amino acids. Germline CDR1 SGHTA, CDR2 FQGNSA. CDR3 amino acids: CASSEQGGYGYTF. CDR3 nucleotides: TGTGCCAGCAGCGAGCAGGGGGGCTATGGCTACACCTTC.

This clone showed up just once. This chain uses TRBV5-4 with TRBJ2-5; 9 bases align to TRBD2. The ends lost 4 bases at V and 1 base at J; junction bases unmatched: 11. In germline, CDR1 is SGHNT, CDR2 YYREEE (reference sequence). The CDR3 extends over 17 amino acids. The CDR3 protein is CASSTGGSSGTQETQYF. The CDR3 nucleotides read TGTGCCAGCAGCACGGGGGGGTCTAGCGGGACCCAAGAGACCCAGTACTTC. Looking up the rest from reference TRBV5-4 and TRBJ2-5 gives the full variable domain: ETGVTQSPTHLIKTRGQQVTLRCSSQSGHNTVSWYQQALGQGPQFIFQYYREEENGRGNFPPRFSGLQFPNYSSELNVNALELDDSALYLCASSTGGSSGTQETQYFGPGTRLLVL.

The chain carries TRBV5-1 and TRBJ2-5, with D possibly matching TRBD2 (6 bases). V was trimmed by 4 bases and J by 3 bases, leaving 10 bases between them. The CDR3 is 13 amino acids. Germline V gives CDR1 SGHRS, CDR2 YFSETQ. The CDR3 spells CASSGTSEETQYF. The CDR3 DNA sequence: TGCGCCAGCAGCGGGACTTCGGAAGAGACCCAGTACTTC.

As to this clone: One junction end disagrees with the germline gene, perhaps due to a read error. The chain employs TRBV2 and TRBJ1-4, with no clear D. This CDR3 region has 13 residues. Germline-derived CDR1 and CDR2 are SNHLY and FYNNEI. The CDR3 region has the DNA TGTGCCAGTAGTGGGTATAGTGATCCCTACCTGTTTTTT. Translated, it gives CASSGYSDPYLFF.

To note about this clone: Other DNA sequences from this sample encode an identical CDR3 as well. This chain connects TRBV27 to TRBJ1-1; D might be TRBD1 (5 bases). The CDR3 totals 13 residues. CDR1 and CDR2 from the germline V gene are MNHEY and SMNVEV (reference sequence). The germline V and J ends were trimmed by 2 bases and 1 base, with 5 bases remaining between them. The CDR3: CASSLRGNTEAFF. DNA of the CDR3: TGTGCCAGCAGTTTAAGGGGGAACACTGAAGCTTTCTTT.

A note on this clone: The sample carries other DNA sequences with the same CDR3. The CDR3 here is CASSLDRGGNQPQHF. CDR3 DNA: TGTGCCAGCAGCTTAGACAGGGGCGGTAATCAGCCCCAGCATTTT. The chain recombines TRBV11-2 with TRBJ1-5, with D possibly TRBD1 on 6 matching bases. This CDR3 spans 15 amino acids. Looked up from germline, CDR1 is SGHAT and CDR2 is FQNNGV. Trimming cost V 0 bases and J 4 bases, with 10 bases left between them.

This clone has only one observation. The rearrangement links TRBV5-1 to TRBJ1-1, with TRBD1 matching 7 bases. Germline assignment: CDR1 SGHRS and CDR2 YFSETQ. CDR3 length: 14 amino acids. Trimming cost V 3 bases and J 3 bases; bases outside gene matches: 5. As DNA, the CDR3 is TGCGCCAGCAGCTCGGGACAGCTAGACACTGAAGCTTTCTTT. Residues: CASSSGQLDTEAFF.

The CDR3 DNA sequence: TGTGCCAGCAGTGTAAGACTGGAAGCTTTCTTT. Protein sequence: CASSVRLEAFF. This chain links TRBV6-1 with TRBJ1-1; no firm D call. The germline V gene has CDR1 MNHNS and CDR2 SASEGT. V was shortened by 4 bases and J by 8 bases, with 8 bases between the two germline ends. The CDR3 consists of 11 residues.

This chain joins TRBV18 and TRBJ2-2; 11 nucleotides agree with TRBD2. V shed 5 bases, J shed 7 bases, and the junction held 15 bases outside the gene matches. Germline assignment: CDR1 KGHSH and CDR2 LQKENI. This CDR3 is built from 18 residues. The CDR3 here is CASSATTSGGLSSGELFF. CDR3 nucleotide sequence: TGTGCCAGCTCAGCTACCACTAGCGGGGGCCTCTCGAGCGGGGAGCTGTTTTTT.

The CDR3: CASSDLTLDRNSPLHF. Here the CDR3 DNA reads TGTGCCAGCAGTGATCTCACTCTCGACAGAAATTCACCCCTCCACTTT. J is TRBJ1-6 and V is TRBV25-1; a weak D match, TRBD1 (5 bases). The CDR3 contains 16 residues. Germline V lookup: CDR1 MGHDK, CDR2 SYGVNS. V lost 3 bases and J 7 bases, leaving 16 bases between the germline ends.

This chain joins TRBV28 and TRBJ1-2; 8 nucleotides match TRBD1. V dropped 8 bases and J dropped 2; count of bases not matched to a gene: 16. This CDR3 has 17 residues. CDR1 and CDR2 (germline): MDHEN, SYDVKM. CDR3 sequence: CASGSGGALDGNYGYTF. CDR3 sequence (DNA): TGTGCCAGCGGGTCAGGGGGCGCTTTAGACGGGAACTATGGCTACACCTTC.